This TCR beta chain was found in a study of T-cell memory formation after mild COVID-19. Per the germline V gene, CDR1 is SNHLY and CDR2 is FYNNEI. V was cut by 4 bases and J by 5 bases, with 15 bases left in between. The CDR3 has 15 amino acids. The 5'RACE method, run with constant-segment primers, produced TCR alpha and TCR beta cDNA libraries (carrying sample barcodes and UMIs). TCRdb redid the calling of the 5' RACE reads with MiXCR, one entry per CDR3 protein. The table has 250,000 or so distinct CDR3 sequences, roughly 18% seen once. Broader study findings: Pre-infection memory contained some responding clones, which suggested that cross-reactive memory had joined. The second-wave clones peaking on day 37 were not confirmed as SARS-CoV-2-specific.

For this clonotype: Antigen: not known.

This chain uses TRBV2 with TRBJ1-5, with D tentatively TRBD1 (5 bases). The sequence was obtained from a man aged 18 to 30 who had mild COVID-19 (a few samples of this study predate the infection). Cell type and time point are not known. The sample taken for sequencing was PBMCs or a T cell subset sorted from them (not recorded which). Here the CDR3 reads CASSAEAGSDQPQHF. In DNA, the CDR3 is TGTGCCAGCAGTGCTGAGGCAGGGTCAGATCAGCCCCAGCATTTT.